One and the same sample provided the 29 T cell receptor beta chains below, sequenced in a study of T cells in Graves' hyperthyroidism and ophthalmopathy. TCR beta CDR3 regions were amplified from RNA transcripts. First-round RT-PCR targeting the TCR CDR3 was performed with the HTBI primer set. In TCRdb, the multiplex PCR reads were re-called with MiXCR into one record per CDR3 protein. This repertoire shows 400,000 to 550,000 distinct CDR3 sequences, about an eighth found once; its top ten account for around a sixth. Sequenced input: blood. The receptors stem from a woman younger than 30 with Graves' hyperthyroidism.

This clonotype occurred many times. J is TRBJ1-1 and V is TRBV5-1, with 7 bases lining up with TRBD1. Germline CDR1 SGHRS, CDR2 YFSETQ. The CDR3 has 14 residues. With V trimmed by 5 bases and J by 4 bases, 8 bases remained unmatched. Written as DNA, the CDR3 is TGCGCCAGCAGGGTAACAGGGGATGGCACTGAAGCTTTCTTT. This codes for CASRVTGDGTEAFF. Drawing the rest from reference TRBV5-1 and TRBJ1-1, the complete variable domain is KAGVTQTPRYLIKTRGQQVTLSCSPISGHRSVSWYQQTPGQGLQFLFEYFSETQRNKGNFPGRFSGRQFSNSRSEMNVSTLELGDSALYLCASRVTGDGTEAFFGQGTRLTVV.

This clonotype was observed many times. This chain joins TRBV12-5 and TRBJ1-1; D remains unclear. The CDR3 extends over 15 amino acids. Trimming pared 0 bases from V and 1 base from J, leaving 9 bases between. Germline CDR1 reads LGHNT; CDR2 reads FRNRAP. In DNA form, the CDR3 reads TGTGCTAGTGGTTTGGTACGGTCGGCGAACACTGAAGCTTTCTTT. Protein sequence: CASGLVRSANTEAFF.

Many counts were recorded for this clonotype. The chain links TRBV6-1 to TRBJ2-7, with 8 bases fitting TRBD2. V was pared by 5 bases and J by 3 bases, with 3 bases of the junction left unmatched. The CDR3 runs 13 residues. Germline V gives CDR1 MNHNS, CDR2 SASEGT. The CDR3 bases are TGTGCCAGCAGTTCGACTAGCGACTACGAGCAGTACTTC. Translating it yields CASSSTSDYEQYF.

This sequence joins TRBV5-4 and TRBJ2-1; D is undetermined. This CDR3 is built from 12 residues. The germline V gene encodes CDR1 SGHNT and CDR2 YYREEE (reference sequence). V was shortened by 0 bases and J by 9 bases, with 7 bases between the two germline ends. CDR3 nucleotides: TGTGCCAGCAGCTTGGCGGGTGCTGAGCAGTTCTTC. This translates into CASSLAGAEQFF.

This sequence joins TRBV12-3 or TRBV12-4 and TRBJ2-1; 12 nucleotides match TRBD1. The CDR3 totals 15 residues. Trimming cost V 9 bases and J 9 bases; bases outside gene matches: 12. CDR3 region: CASFDRDRGPGEQFF. CDR3 coding DNA: TGTGCCAGTTTTGACCGGGACAGGGGGCCAGGTGAGCAGTTCTTC.

Ten or more counts support this clonotype. The genes are TRBV7-6 and TRBJ2-1; TRBD2 aligns across 15 bases. CDR1 SGHVS and CDR2 FNYEAQ come from the germline V gene. Trimming removed 2 bases from V and 10 bases from J; junction bases left unmatched: 9. The CDR3 sequence is 17 residues long. The CDR3: CASSLSRTSGRAGEQFF. Written as DNA, the CDR3 is TGTGCCAGCAGCTTATCCCGGACTAGCGGGAGGGCCGGGGAGCAGTTCTTC.

In its sample, this clonotype was seen many times. The gene calls are TRBV11-2 and TRBJ2-7; 16 nucleotides match TRBD2. This CDR3 contains 17 residues. With 6 bases clipped from V and 2 bases from J, the junction kept 7 bases outside the gene matches. CDR1 and CDR2 from the germline V gene are SGHAT and FQNNGV. Here the CDR3 reads CASRPAGTSGRAYEQYV. The CDR3 nucleotides are TGTGCCAGCAGGCCAGCCGGGACTAGCGGGAGGGCCTACGAGCAGTACGTC.

This clonotype was found a few times. The genes are TRBV10-3 and TRBJ2-1, with D perhaps matching TRBD1 (6 bases). The germline gives CDR1 ENHRY, CDR2 SYGVKD. The CDR3 has 12 amino acids. The V and J ends lost 4 bases and 10 bases respectively, with 11 bases between them. CDR3 nucleotides: TGTGCCATCAGTGGACAGGTTTGGGAGCAGTTCTTC. Translating gives CAISGQVWEQFF.

This clonotype was counted many times. The CDR3 reads CASSHRGNTEAFF. Here the CDR3 DNA reads TGTGCCAGCTCACACCGGGGGAACACTGAAGCTTTCTTT. The chain is built from TRBV18 and TRBJ1-1; D gene unclear. The CDR3 spans 13 residues. Trimming pared 4 bases from V and 1 base from J, leaving 7 bases between. CDR1 is KGHSH and CDR2 is LQKENI in the germline V gene.

This clonotype was found a few times. The V and J genes are TRBV5-1 and TRBJ1-2, with no clear D. The CDR3 is made up of 14 amino acids. Trimming took 0 bases from V and 4 from J, leaving 10 bases between them. Germline V CDR1 and CDR2: SGHRS, YFSETQ. CDR3 protein: CASSLGGSGYGYTF. In DNA, the CDR3 is TGCGCCAGCAGCTTGGGAGGCAGCGGCTATGGCTACACCTTC.

This clonotype was recorded only once. A much larger clone sits a single nucleotide away, making a read error possible. The V call is TRBV20-1, the J call TRBJ2-7, with D unclear. V lost 5 bases, J lost 2 bases, and 16 bases lay in between. In germline, CDR1 is DFQATT, CDR2 SNEGSKA (reference sequence). The CDR3 is made up of 14 amino acids. The CDR3 bases are TGCAGTGCTCGCCCTGTGGACCGGACCTACGAGCAGTACTTC. This translates into CSARPVDRTYEQYF.

This clonotype appeared many times. This chain uses TRBV6-5 with TRBJ1-5; D not certain. The CDR3 spans 13 residues. CDR1 MNHEY and CDR2 SVGAGI come from the germline V gene. V lost 0 bases and J lost 10, with 10 bases in between. CDR3 amino acids: CASSYSIPGPQHF. DNA for the CDR3: TGTGCCAGCAGTTACTCGATCCCTGGACCCCAGCATTTT.

This clonotype was observed at least ten times. This chain links TRBV27 with TRBJ2-5, with D perhaps given as TRBD1 or TRBD2 (5 bases each). CDR3 length: 16 residues. Trimming cost V 6 bases and J 1 base, with 18 bases left between them. The germline gives CDR1 MNHEY, CDR2 SMNVEV (reference sequence). Written as DNA, the CDR3 is TGTGCCAGCAGACCCCAGAGAGGGGAAGGCCAAGAGACCCAGTACTTC. Translated: CASRPQRGEGQETQYF.

The rearrangement links TRBV11-2 to TRBJ1-1, with unresolved D. Germline CDR1 is SGHAT and CDR2 is FQNNGV. CDR3 size: 15 residues. The germline V and J ends were trimmed by 5 bases and 3 bases, with 16 bases remaining between them. The chain's CDR3 is CASSQWSDGYTEAFF. CDR3 nucleotides: TGTGCCAGCAGCCAATGGTCGGACGGATACACTGAAGCTTTCTTT.

This clonotype was picked up many times. The V and J genes are TRBV7-8 and TRBJ2-7; no firm D call. V lost 3 bases and J lost 3, with 12 bases in between. The CDR3 covers 14 residues. Germline V CDR1 and CDR2: SGHVS, FQNEAQ. The CDR3 is CASSFGLGGYEQYV. The CDR3 coding sequence is TGTGCCAGCAGCTTCGGTTTGGGCGGCTACGAGCAGTACGTC.

This sequence joins TRBV6-5 and TRBJ2-1, with 7 bases that match TRBD1. The ends lost 7 bases at V and 0 bases at J; junction bases unmatched: 3. Per germline, CDR1 MNHEY and CDR2 SVGAGI. The CDR3 consists of 14 residues. The CDR3 nucleotides are TGTGCCAGCACCCGGACAGGCTCCTACAATGAGCAGTTCTTC. It is translated as CASTRTGSYNEQFF.

In its sample, this clonotype was seen many times. This chain connects TRBV20-1 to TRBJ2-4; 14 nucleotides align to TRBD2. The CDR3 consists of 16 residues. Germline trimming cut 3 bases from V and 1 base from J; bases unmatched to any gene: 2. Germline assignment: CDR1 DFQATT and CDR2 SNEGSKA (reference sequence). This CDR3 is CSARRLAGGAKNIQYF. CDR3 in DNA: TGCAGTGCTAGGCGACTAGCGGGAGGGGCCAAAAACATTCAGTACTTC.

The chain joins TRBV20-1 to TRBJ2-3; 9 nucleotides match TRBD2. This CDR3 region has 18 residues. V shed 0 bases and J 4 bases; nucleotides not matched to a gene: 14. The germline gives CDR1 DFQATT, CDR2 SNEGSKA (reference sequence). CDR3 loop: CSARDPGTSRVLPDTQYF. CDR3 DNA sequence: TGCAGTGCTAGAGATCCTGGGACTAGCAGGGTTTTGCCAGATACGCAGTATTTT.

The genes are TRBV30 and TRBJ1-5, with TRBD1 matching 7 bases. With 5 bases clipped from V and 5 bases from J, the junction kept 6 bases outside the gene matches. The length of the CDR3 is 13 residues. Germline V gene sequence: CDR1 GTSNPN, CDR2 SVGIG (reference sequence). Here the CDR3 DNA reads TGTGCCTGGGAAGGACAGGAGGATCAGCCCCAGCATTTT. Amino acids: CAWEGQEDQPQHF.

In its sample, this clonotype was seen a few times. This chain links TRBV6-5 with TRBJ2-3; 9 bases align to TRBD2. V lost 0 bases to trimming and J lost 0 bases; unmatched junction nucleotides: 4. This CDR3 contains 17 residues. Germline V gene lookup returns CDR1 MNHEY and CDR2 SVGAGI. The DNA for the CDR3 is TGTGCCAGCAGTTACTCCAGACTAGCGGCTAGCACAGATACGCAGTATTTT. Its translation is CASSYSRLAASTDTQYF.

This clonotype has only a few counts. This CDR3 is CSARTGSSYEQYV. Here the CDR3 DNA reads TGCAGTGCCAGGACAGGGAGCTCCTACGAGCAGTACGTC. The genes are TRBV20-1 and TRBJ2-7, with 8 bases aligning to TRBD1. V gave up 6 bases and J gave up 0 bases; unmatched junction bases: 4. The CDR3 sequence is 13 residues long. In germline, CDR1 is DFQATT, CDR2 SNEGSKA (reference sequence).

A few counts support this clonotype. The rearrangement uses TRBV12-3 or TRBV12-4 and TRBJ2-4; possibly TRBD1 or TRBD2 for D (5 bases each). The germline V and J ends were trimmed by 6 bases and 6 bases, with 9 bases remaining between them. This CDR3 spans 12 amino acids. The CDR3 here is CASRPGLNIQYF. The CDR3 region has the DNA TGTGCCAGCAGACCGGGGCTAAACATTCAGTACTTC.

This clonotype was detected a few times. This rearrangement joins TRBV6-2 or TRBV6-3 to TRBJ2-7, with D perhaps matching TRBD2 (5 bases). This CDR3 comprises 16 residues. The ends were cut back, 10 bases at V and 3 bases at J, with 25 bases in the middle. Germline V lookup: CDR1 MNHEY, CDR2 SVGEGT. CDR3 protein: CATIGRDPAGCYEQYV. CDR3 nucleotide sequence: TGTGCCACTATCGGCAGAGACCCCGCGGGCTGCTACGAGCAGTACGTC.

The genes are TRBV6-2 or TRBV6-3 and TRBJ1-2; weak D call: TRBD1 (6 bases). The germline V and J ends were trimmed by 6 bases and 8 bases, with 19 bases remaining between them. The germline CDR1 and CDR2 sequences are MNHEY and SVGEGT. The CDR3 covers 14 residues. CDR3: CASRGVGGAGGYTF. The CDR3 DNA reads as TGTGCCAGCAGGGGGGTGGGGGGCGCAGGAGGCTACACCTTC.

This clonotype was counted a single time. Being one base from a much bigger clone, this may be a read error. This chain uses TRBV19 with TRBJ2-1; perhaps TRBD1 as D (5 bases). Germline V gene lookup returns CDR1 LNHDA and CDR2 SQIVND (reference sequence). The CDR3 totals 14 residues. Trimming removed 3 bases at V and 11 bases at J, with 17 bases between. The chain's CDR3 is CASSIMAGPNKQFF. The CDR3 DNA reads TGTGCCAGTAGTATTATGGCAGGGCCAAATAAGCAGTTCTTC.

In its sample, this clonotype was seen many times. In nucleotides, the CDR3 is TGTGCCAGCAGAAACAGGGCCATGAACACTGAAGCTTTCTTT. It codes for CASRNRAMNTEAFF. The J gene is TRBJ1-1, the V gene TRBV28; possible D gene TRBD1, 6 bases. The germline CDR1 and CDR2 sequences are MDHEN and SYDVKM. This CDR3 has 14 amino acids. V shed 6 bases and J shed 0 bases, with 11 bases lying between them.

At least ten counts were recorded for this clonotype. V usage is TRBV12-3 or TRBV12-4 and J usage is TRBJ2-3; TRBD2 matches 9 bases. This CDR3 contains 15 residues. V lost 6 bases, J lost 4 bases, and 8 bases stayed unmatched. This CDR3 reads CASRVSGSRADTQYF. The CDR3 DNA sequence: TGTGCCAGCAGGGTTAGCGGGAGTAGAGCAGATACGCAGTATTTT.

About this clonotype: The CDR3 does not end in the conserved phenylalanine or tryptophan, so this is likely a read error. V usage is TRBV12-3 or TRBV12-4 and J usage is TRBJ2-7; TRBD1 matches 7 bases. There are 14 residues in the CDR3. V was clipped by 5 bases and J by 1 base; unmatched bases: 5. The CDR3 nucleotides read TGTGCCAGCAGTCCCGGGACAGTTTCCTACGAGCAGTACCTC. Amino acids: CASSPGTVSYEQYL.

This clonotype was seen ten or more times. The V call is TRBV30, the J call TRBJ2-1, with 11 bases identical to TRBD2. After removal of 4 bases from V and 4 bases from J, the junction contained 6 bases not matched to a gene. Germline V gene lookup returns CDR1 GTSNPN and CDR2 SVGIG (reference sequence). The CDR3 contains 15 residues. The CDR3 nucleotides read TGTGCCTGGACTCCGGGACTAGCGGCTTACAATGAGCAGTTCTTC. This gives the protein CAWTPGLAAYNEQFF.